What follows is one T cell receptor beta chain and its context. Antigen: not known. This specimen belongs to a study of OX40 agonist ivuxolimab in advanced cancers. Broader study findings: At 0.1 to 3.0 mg/kg and by week 6, CD4+ and CD8+ T cells in the blood had expanded clonally. Also present in some nonresponders was a low level of normalized T-cell clonal expansion.

Measured with immunoSEQ multiplex PCR; TCRdb has only the in-frame clones, and not every one. The sample holds approximately 63,000 clones, 80% to 90% seen once. Trimming at V came to 5 bases and at J to 8 bases, leaving 7 bases not matched to a gene. CDR1 is LNHDA and CDR2 is SQIVND in the germline V gene (reference sequence). This CDR3 has 14 residues. The chain carries TRBV19 and TRBJ2-1; the match to TRBD2 covers 9 bases. This TCR derives from an adult with an advanced solid tumor such as melanoma, head and neck, liver or kidney cancer. The specimen was CD4+ or CD8+ T cells sorted from blood, collected in a trial of the OX40 agonist ivuxolimab. The CDR3 DNA sequence: TGTGCCAGTAGTCATAGCGGGAGTGGCTATGAGCAGTTCTTC. It codes for CASSHSGSGYEQFF.